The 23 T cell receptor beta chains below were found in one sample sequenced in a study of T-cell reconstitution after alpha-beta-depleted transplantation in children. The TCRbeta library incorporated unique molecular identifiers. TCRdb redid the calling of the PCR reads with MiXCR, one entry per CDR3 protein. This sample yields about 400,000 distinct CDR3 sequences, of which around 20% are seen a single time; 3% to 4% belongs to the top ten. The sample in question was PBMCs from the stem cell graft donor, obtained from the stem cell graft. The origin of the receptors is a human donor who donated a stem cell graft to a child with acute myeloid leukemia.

The CDR3 is CASSNKGASGSNEQFF. The CDR3, as DNA: TGTGCCAGCAGCAACAAGGGGGCTAGCGGGTCCAATGAGCAGTTCTTC. The chain links TRBV7-9 to TRBJ2-1, with a weak D call TRBD2 (8 bases). Germline values: CDR1 SEHNR, CDR2 FQNEAQ (reference sequence). V lost 5 bases and J lost 6, with 20 bases in between. This CDR3 is built from 16 residues. Looking up the rest from reference TRBV7-9 and TRBJ2-1 gives the full variable domain: DTGVSQNPRHKITKRGQNVTFRCDPISEHNRLYWYRQTLGQGPEFLTYFQNEAQLEKSRLLSDRFSAERPKGSFSTLEIQRTEQGDSAMYLCASSNKGASGSNEQFFGPGTRLTVL.

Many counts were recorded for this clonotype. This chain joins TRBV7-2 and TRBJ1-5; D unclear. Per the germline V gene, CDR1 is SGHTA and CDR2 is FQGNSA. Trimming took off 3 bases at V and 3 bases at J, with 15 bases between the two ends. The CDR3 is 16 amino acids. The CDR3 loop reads CASSLEGGGHNQPQHF. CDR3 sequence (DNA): TGTGCCAGCAGCTTGGAAGGTGGAGGGCACAATCAGCCCCAGCATTTT.

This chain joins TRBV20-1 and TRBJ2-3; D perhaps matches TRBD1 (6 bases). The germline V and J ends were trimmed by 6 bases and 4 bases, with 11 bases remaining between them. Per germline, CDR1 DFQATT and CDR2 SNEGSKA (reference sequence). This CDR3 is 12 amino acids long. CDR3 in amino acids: CSAKQGSDTQYF. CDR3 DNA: TGCAGTGCAAAACAGGGATCAGATACGCAGTATTTT.

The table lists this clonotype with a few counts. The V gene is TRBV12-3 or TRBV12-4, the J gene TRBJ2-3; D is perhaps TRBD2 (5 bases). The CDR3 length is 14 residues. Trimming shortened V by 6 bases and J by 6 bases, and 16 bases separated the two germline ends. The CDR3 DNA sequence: TGTGCCAGCAGCTACCGGGGTGCCGTGGATACGCAGTATTTT. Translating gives CASSYRGAVDTQYF.

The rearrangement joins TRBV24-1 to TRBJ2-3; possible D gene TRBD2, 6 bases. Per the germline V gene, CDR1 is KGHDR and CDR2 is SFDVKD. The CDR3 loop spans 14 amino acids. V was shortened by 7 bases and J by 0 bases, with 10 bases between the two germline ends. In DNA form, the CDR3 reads TGTGCCACCAGAAAACGGGAGAGCACAGATACGCAGTATTTT. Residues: CATRKRESTDTQYF.

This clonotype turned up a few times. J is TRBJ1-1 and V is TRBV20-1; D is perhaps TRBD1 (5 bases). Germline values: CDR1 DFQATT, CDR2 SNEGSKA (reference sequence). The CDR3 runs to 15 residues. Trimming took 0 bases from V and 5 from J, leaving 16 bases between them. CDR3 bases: TGCAGTGCTAGAGATTACGGGACGGCGGGGACTGAAGCTTTCTTT. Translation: CSARDYGTAGTEAFF.

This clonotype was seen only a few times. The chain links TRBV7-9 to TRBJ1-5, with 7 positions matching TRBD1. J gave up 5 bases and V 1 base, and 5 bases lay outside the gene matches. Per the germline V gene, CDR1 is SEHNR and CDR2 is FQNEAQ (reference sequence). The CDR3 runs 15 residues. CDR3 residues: CASSLGDSEYQPQHF. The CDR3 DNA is TGTGCCAGCAGCTTAGGGGACAGCGAATATCAGCCCCAGCATTTT.

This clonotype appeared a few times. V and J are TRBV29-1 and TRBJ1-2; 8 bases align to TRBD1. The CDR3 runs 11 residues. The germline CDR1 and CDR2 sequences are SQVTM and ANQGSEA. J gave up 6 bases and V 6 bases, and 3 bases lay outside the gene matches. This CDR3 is CSVDRVDGYTF. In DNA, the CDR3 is TGCAGCGTGGACAGGGTGGATGGCTACACCTTC.

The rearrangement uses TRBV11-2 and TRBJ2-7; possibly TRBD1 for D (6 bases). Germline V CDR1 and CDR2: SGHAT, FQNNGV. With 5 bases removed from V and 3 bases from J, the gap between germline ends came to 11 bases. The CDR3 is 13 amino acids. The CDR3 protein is CASSAGQNYEQYF. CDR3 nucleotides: TGTGCCAGCAGCGCCGGACAGAACTACGAGCAGTACTTC.

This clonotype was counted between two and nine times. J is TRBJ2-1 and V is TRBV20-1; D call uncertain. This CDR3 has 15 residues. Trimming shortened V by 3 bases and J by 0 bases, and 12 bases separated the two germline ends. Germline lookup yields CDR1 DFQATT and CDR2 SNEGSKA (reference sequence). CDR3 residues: CSASSQAFSYNEQFF. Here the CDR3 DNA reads TGCAGTGCTAGTTCCCAGGCATTCTCCTACAATGAGCAGTTCTTC.

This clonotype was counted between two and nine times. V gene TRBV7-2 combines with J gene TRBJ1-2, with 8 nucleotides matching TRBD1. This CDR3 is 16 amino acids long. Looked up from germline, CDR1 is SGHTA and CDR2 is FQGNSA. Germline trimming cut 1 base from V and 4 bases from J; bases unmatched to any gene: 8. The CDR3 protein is CASSLVQGAMGYGYTF. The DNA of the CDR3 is TGTGCCAGCAGCTTAGTTCAGGGGGCAATGGGCTATGGCTACACCTTC.

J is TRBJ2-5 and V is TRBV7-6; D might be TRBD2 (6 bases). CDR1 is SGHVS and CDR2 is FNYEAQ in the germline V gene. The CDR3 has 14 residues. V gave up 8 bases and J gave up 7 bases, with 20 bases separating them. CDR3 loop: CASGVAVWDGTQYF. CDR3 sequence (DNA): TGTGCCAGCGGGGTAGCGGTCTGGGATGGGACCCAGTACTTC.

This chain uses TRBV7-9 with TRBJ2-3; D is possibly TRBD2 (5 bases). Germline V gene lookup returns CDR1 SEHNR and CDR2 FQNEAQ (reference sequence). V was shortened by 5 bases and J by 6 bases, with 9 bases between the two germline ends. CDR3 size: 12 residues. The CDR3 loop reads CASSPQRDTQYF. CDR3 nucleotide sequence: TGTGCCAGCAGCCCTCAGCGGGATACGCAGTATTTT.

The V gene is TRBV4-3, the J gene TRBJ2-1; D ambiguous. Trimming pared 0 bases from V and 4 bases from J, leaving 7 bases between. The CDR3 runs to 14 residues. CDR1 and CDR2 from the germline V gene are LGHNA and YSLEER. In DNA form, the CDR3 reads TGCGCCAGCAGCCAAGATCTACCTTACAATGAGCAGTTCTTC. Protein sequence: CASSQDLPYNEQFF.

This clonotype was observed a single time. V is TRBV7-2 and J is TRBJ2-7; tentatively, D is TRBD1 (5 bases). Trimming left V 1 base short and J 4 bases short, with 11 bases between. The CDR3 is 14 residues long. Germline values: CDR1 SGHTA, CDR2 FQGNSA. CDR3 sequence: CASSLGTQMYEQYF. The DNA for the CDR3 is TGTGCCAGCAGCTTAGGGACACAGATGTACGAGCAGTACTTC. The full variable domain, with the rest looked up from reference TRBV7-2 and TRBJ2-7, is GAGVSQSPSNKVTEKGKDVELRCDPISGHTALYWYRQSLGQGLEFLIYFQGNSAPDKSGLPSDRFSAERTGGSVSTLTIQRTQQEDSAVYLCASSLGTQMYEQYFGPGTRLTVT.

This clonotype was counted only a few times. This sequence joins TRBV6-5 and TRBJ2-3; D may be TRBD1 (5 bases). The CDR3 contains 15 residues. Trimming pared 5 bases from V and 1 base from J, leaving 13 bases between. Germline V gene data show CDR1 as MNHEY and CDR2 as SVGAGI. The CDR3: CASSLQEFGTDTQYF. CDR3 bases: TGTGCCAGCAGTCTACAGGAGTTCGGCACAGATACGCAGTATTTT.

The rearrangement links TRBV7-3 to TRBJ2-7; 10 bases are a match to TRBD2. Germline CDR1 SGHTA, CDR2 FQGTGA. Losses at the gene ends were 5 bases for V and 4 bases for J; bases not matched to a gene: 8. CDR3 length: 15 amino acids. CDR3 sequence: CASSEAGGLLYEQYF. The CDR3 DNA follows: TGTGCCAGCAGCGAAGCGGGAGGGTTGTTGTACGAGCAGTACTTC.

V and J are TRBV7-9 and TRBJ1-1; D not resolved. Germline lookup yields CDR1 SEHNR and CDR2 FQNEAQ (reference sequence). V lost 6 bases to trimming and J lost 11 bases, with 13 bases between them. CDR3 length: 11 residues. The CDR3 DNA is TGTGCCAGCAGATACGGGGTTTTGGCTTTCTTT. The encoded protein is CASRYGVLAFF.

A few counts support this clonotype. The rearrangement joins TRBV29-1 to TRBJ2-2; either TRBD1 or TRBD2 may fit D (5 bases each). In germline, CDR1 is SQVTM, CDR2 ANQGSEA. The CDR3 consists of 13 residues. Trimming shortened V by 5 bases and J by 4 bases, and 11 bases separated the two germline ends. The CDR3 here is CSVSPGTTGELFF. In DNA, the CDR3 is TGCAGCGTTTCCCCGGGGACCACCGGGGAGCTGTTTTTT.

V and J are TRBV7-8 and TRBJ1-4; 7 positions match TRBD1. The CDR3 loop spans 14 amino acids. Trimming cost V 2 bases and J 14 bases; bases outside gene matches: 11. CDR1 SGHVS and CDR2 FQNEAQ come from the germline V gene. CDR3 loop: CASSLNGRGKQLFF. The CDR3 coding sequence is TGTGCCAGCAGCTTAAACGGCAGGGGGAAACAGCTGTTTTTT.

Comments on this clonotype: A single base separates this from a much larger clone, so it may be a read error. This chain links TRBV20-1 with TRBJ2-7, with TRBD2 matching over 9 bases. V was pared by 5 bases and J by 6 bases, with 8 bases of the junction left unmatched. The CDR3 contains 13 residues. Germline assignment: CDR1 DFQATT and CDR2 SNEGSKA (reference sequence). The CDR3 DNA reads TGCAGTGCTGCCGGGCTAGCGGGATCCGAGCAGTACTTC. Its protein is CSAAGLAGSEQYF.

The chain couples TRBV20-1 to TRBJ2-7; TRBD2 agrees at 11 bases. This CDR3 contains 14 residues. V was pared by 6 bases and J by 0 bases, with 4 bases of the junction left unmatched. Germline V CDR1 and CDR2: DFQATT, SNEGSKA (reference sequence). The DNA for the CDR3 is TGCAGTGCCGCGACTAGCGGGACCTCCTACGAGCAGTACTTC. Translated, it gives CSAATSGTSYEQYF.

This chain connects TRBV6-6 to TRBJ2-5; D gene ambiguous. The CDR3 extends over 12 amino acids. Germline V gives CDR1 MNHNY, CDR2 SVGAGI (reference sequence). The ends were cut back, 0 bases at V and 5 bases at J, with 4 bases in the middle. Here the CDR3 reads CASSYSQETQYF. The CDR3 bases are TGTGCCAGCAGTTACTCTCAGGAGACCCAGTACTTC.